The 10 T cell receptor beta chains below were found in one sample sequenced in a study of T cell responses to AZD1222 COVID-19 vaccine. Assay: immunoSEQ multiplex PCR; the TCRdb copy retains only in-frame clones and omits some. Here the sample spans around 130,000 clones, nearly 90% being singletons. This material consisted of peripheral blood, taken 28 days after the second AZD1222 dose. The origin of the receptors is an adult who received the AZD1222 COVID-19 vaccine.

J is TRBJ1-5 and V is TRBV6-1, with D perhaps matching TRBD1 (6 bases). CDR3 length: 15 residues. CDR1 MNHNS and CDR2 SASEGT come from the germline V gene. Trimming stripped 2 bases from V and 0 bases from J, with 8 bases between. The CDR3 sequence is CASSEQGHSNQPQHF. Written as DNA, the CDR3 is TGTGCCAGCAGTGAACAGGGGCATAGCAATCAGCCCCAGCATTTT.

The genes are TRBV6-5 and TRBJ2-2; the match to TRBD1 covers 8 bases. Germline CDR1 MNHEY, CDR2 SVGAGI. The J segment lost 7 bases and the V segment lost 5 bases, leaving 9 bases of the junction unmatched. The CDR3 contains 15 residues. The CDR3 sequence is CASSLNRGLGGELFF. The DNA for the CDR3 is TGTGCCAGCAGTCTGAACAGGGGGTTGGGCGGGGAGCTGTTTTTT.

Regarding this clone: This CDR3 is also generated by other DNA sequences in the sample. The chain has TRBV7-9 and TRBJ1-3; D might be TRBD1 (5 bases). CDR1 SEHNR and CDR2 FQNEAQ come from the germline V gene (reference sequence). Trimming removed 0 bases at V and 2 bases at J, with 8 bases between. The CDR3 contains 15 residues. CDR3 coding DNA: TGTGCCAGCAGCTTAGCGGGGGGAGCTGGAAACACCATATATTTT. It yields the protein CASSLAGGAGNTIYF.

The rearrangement joins TRBV19 to TRBJ2-7; 7 bases map to TRBD1. CDR3 length equals 13 residues. Unmatched junction bases numbered 5, after V lost 5 bases and J lost 4 bases. Germline CDR1 and CDR2: LNHDA and SQIVND (reference sequence). The CDR3 protein is CASSRQGNYEQYF. In DNA, the CDR3 is TGTGCCAGTAGTCGACAGGGTAATTACGAGCAGTACTTC. Complete variable domain (other parts from reference TRBV19 and TRBJ2-7): DGGITQSPKYLFRKEGQNVTLSCEQNLNHDAMYWYRQDPGQGLRLIYYSQIVNDFQKGDIAEGYSVSREKKESFPLTVTSAQKNPTAFYLCASSRQGNYEQYFGPGTRLTVT.

The sample holds one count of this clone. The rearrangement joins TRBV6-2 or TRBV6-3 to TRBJ1-2; D unresolved. Germline V gene sequence: CDR1 MNHEY, CDR2 SVGEGT. The CDR3 consists of 15 residues. V gave up 0 bases and J gave up 4 bases, with 12 bases separating them. The CDR3 is CASSYSMGKGYGYTF. The CDR3 bases are TGTGCCAGCAGTTACTCGATGGGAAAGGGCTATGGCTACACCTTC.

The chain has TRBV30 and TRBJ1-1; maybe TRBD1 (5 bases). This CDR3 is built from 15 residues. CDR1 and CDR2 from the germline V gene are GTSNPN and SVGIG (reference sequence). Trimming pared 0 bases from V and 3 bases from J, leaving 14 bases between. The CDR3 DNA is TGTGCCTGGAGTGTACTAGGAGGGGAGGACACTGAAGCTTTCTTT. It codes for CAWSVLGGEDTEAFF.

The CDR3 here is CAISEGALNTEAFF. The CDR3 DNA sequence: TGTGCCATCAGTGAAGGGGCCCTGAACACTGAAGCTTTCTTT. This chain joins TRBV10-3 and TRBJ1-1; tentative D call: TRBD1 (5 bases). V was trimmed by 3 bases and J by 0 bases, leaving 8 bases between them. Germline V lookup: CDR1 ENHRY, CDR2 SYGVKD. This CDR3 region has 14 residues.

This sequence joins TRBV6-5 and TRBJ1-1; D perhaps matches TRBD1 (5 bases). V lost 6 bases, J lost 4 bases, and 12 bases lay in between. In germline, CDR1 is MNHEY, CDR2 SVGAGI. The CDR3 sequence is 13 residues long. The CDR3 DNA reads TGTGCCAGCAGAGCACCCGGGGGCACTGAAGCTTTCTTT. Translation: CASRAPGGTEAFF.

This chain uses TRBV9 with TRBJ1-2, with D hard to call. The V gene's germline CDR1 is SGDLS and CDR2 YYNGEE. The CDR3 covers 13 residues. V dropped 0 bases and J dropped 2 bases, with 5 bases sitting between them. CDR3 nucleotide sequence: TGTGCCAGCAGCGTAGACCAAAACTATGGCTACACCTTC. This translates into CASSVDQNYGYTF. Together with reference TRBV9 and TRBJ1-2, the CDR3 gives the full variable domain: DSGVTQTPKHLITATGQRVTLRCSPRSGDLSVYWYQQSLDQGLQFLIQYYNGEERAKGNILERFSAQQFPDLHSELNLSSLELGDSALYFCASSVDQNYGYTFGSGTRLTVV.

The chain has TRBV18 and TRBJ1-5; D ambiguous. Germline V gene data show CDR1 as KGHSH and CDR2 as LQKENI. Trimming removed 1 base at V and 6 bases at J, with 13 bases between. The CDR3 extends over 15 amino acids. The CDR3 is CASSPLLGVGQPQHF. The CDR3 bases are TGTGCCAGCTCACCACTACTGGGTGTCGGTCAGCCCCAGCATTTT.